This T cell receptor beta chain was retrieved from a study of T cells after yellow fever vaccination. On the study more broadly: When fractions had low cell numbers, they were prepared with SMART-Seq v4 Ultra Low Input.

The authors made TCR cDNA by 5'RACE template switching, adding a universal primer site and UMIs. Each CDR3 protein gets one entry after TCRdb re-called the 5' RACE reads with MiXCR. The top ten hold 2.5% to 4% of the sample, which has around 320,000 distinct CDR3 sequences, roughly a tenth seen once. The CDR3 is 15 residues long. Germline V gives CDR1 SGHTA, CDR2 FQGNSA. V was clipped by 5 bases and J by 2 bases, with 14 bases between them. Material: CD4+ T cells sorted from PBMCs, obtained 45 days after the yellow fever booster vaccination. The chain combines TRBV7-2 with TRBJ2-3; D might be TRBD1 (6 bases). This TCR was sampled from a man aged 18-30 years who received the YFV17D yellow fever vaccine. CDR3 sequence: CASSPRDTNTDTQYF. The DNA for the CDR3 is TGTGCCAGCAGCCCCCGGGACACCAACACAGATACGCAGTATTTT.